This entry describes one T cell receptor (beta chain). The antigen it recognizes is unknown. Qualities for individual bases were not recorded, and no much larger clone is one base off. This sample was taken from a study of Ad26.COV2.S vaccination and SARS-CoV-2 variants (dated by TCRdb to the early 2020s). For the study in its entirety: Donors in the vaccine arm were drawn from COV1001, a phase I-IIa trial of Ad26.COV2.S in healthy adults that was multicentre, randomized, double-blind and placebo-controlled. Trial participants were randomized into five groups of five, in which low-dose or high-dose Ad26.COV2.S was given once or twice, or placebo was given on both occasions. TCRbeta repertoire sequencing served as the tool for gauging how specific and how broad the SARS-CoV-2-reactive T cell receptors were following Ad26.COV2.S vaccination. Throughout the experiments and outcome assessment, investigators stayed blinded to trial group allocation. A total of approximately 30 samples were included in the TCR-sequenced set, comprising about 20 Ad26.COV2.S vaccine recipients, 5 placebo recipients and 8 SARS-CoV-2 convalescent individuals. Dosing of Ad26.COV2.S was intramuscular, at either 5x10^10 or 1x10^11 viral particles, delivered as one shot or as two shots spaced 56 days apart.

Results and caveats for the whole study, not just this receptor: The authors noted that total T cell responses may have been underestimated by the TCR breadth and depth analyses. Comparing responses between vaccine doses or regimens was not something the study was powered to do. Substantial breadth of spike-specific CD8+ and CD4+ T cell responses was reported after vaccination. Higher spike-specific TCR breadth was observed in Ad26.COV2.S recipients than in placebo recipients (P = 0.0014). Vaccine and placebo recipients had comparable non-spike TCR breadth, which fits with the vaccine containing only spike.

What the treatment or condition label conveys for this sample: some 20 received Ad26.COV2.S at low or high dose, single or two shots; roughly five received placebo; per-sample allocation not given. Repertoires of vaccine and placebo recipients were sequenced from samples taken on day 63 after the first injection. Cohort 1b enrolled 20 to 30 adults aged 18-55 years at a single site in Boston, USA, between 29 July and 7 August 2020. As a vaccine, Ad26.COV2.S was a replication-incompetent adenovirus type 26 vector that expressed a prefusion-stabilized SARS-CoV-2 spike protein derived from the original Wuhan strain. TCRbeta CDR3 regions were sequenced with the immunoSEQ Assay. After extraction, genomic DNA underwent amplification by bias-controlled multiplex PCR, followed by high-throughput sequencing. Per the authors' processing: To quantify the absolute abundance of every unique TCRbeta CDR3 region, sequences were collapsed and filtered. T cell fraction was estimated by normalizing TCRbeta template counts to usable DNA, with usable DNA measured through amplification of reference genes found in all nucleated cells. Repertoire TCRs were annotated as SARS-CoV-2-specific by exact matching of V gene, CDR3 amino acid sequence and J gene to a known reactive TCR set. The reference SARS-CoV-2 TCR set was derived from MIRA and filtered for enrichment in COVID-19-positive ImmuneCODE repertoires, a step that removed public or cross-reactive TCRs. Based on the MIRA antigens, annotated TCRs were further analysed at the level of specific ORF or position within ORF. Depth was the summed frequency of annotated unique rearrangements, while breadth was defined as annotated unique rearrangements over total unique productive rearrangements. Two-sided Wilcoxon rank-sum tests were used to compare TCR breadth between groups. The table comes from immuneACCESS by way of TCRdb, which keeps in-frame sequences with V and J called. Part of the clones is missing from these tables; in studies checked, under half for an unresolved V gene and the rest for unknown reasons. That table furnishes V, J and clone size, whereas the DNA furnished D and trimming. The sample has 350,000 to 600,000 clones on record, 80% to 90% of them singletons. Of the sample, about 1.7% falls within the top ten clones.

Measured from the cysteine to the phenylalanine, the CDR3 is 14 residues long. This entry keeps only the CDR3 DNA: 42 bases, framed from base 1. V lost 6 bases and J lost 1 base; the stretch between them is 12 bases long. The germline V gene encodes CDR1 SNHLY and CDR2 FYNNEI. The TCR was taken from a person aged 18-65 years who received the Ad26.COV2.S COVID-19 vaccine or a placebo. The V and J segments used are TRBV2 and TRBJ1-1, with no reliable assignment of the D segment. The starting material was peripheral blood, obtained in a trial of Ad26.COV2.S vaccine versus placebo. CDR3 sequence: CASSPSGKNTEAFF. The sequenced DNA: TGTGCCAGCAGCCCCTCGGGGAAGAACACTGAAGCTTTCTTT.